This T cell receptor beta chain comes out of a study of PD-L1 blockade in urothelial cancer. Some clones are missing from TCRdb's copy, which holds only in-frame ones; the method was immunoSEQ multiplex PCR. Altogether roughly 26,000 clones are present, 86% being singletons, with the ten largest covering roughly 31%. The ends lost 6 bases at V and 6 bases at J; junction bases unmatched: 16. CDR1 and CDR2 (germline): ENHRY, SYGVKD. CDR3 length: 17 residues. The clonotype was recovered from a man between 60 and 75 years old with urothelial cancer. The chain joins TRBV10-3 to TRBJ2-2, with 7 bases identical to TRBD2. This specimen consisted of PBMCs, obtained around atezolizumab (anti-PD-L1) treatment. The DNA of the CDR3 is TGTGCCATCAGCGCCGGTCGGGGAGGGTTGGTTGCCGGGGAGCTGTTTTTT. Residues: CAISAGRGGLVAGELFF.